This T cell receptor (beta chain) was identified in a study of blood T cell repertoires in COVID-19. About the study: PBMCs, B-cell-depleted T cells, or T cells provided the cDNA or gDNA that made up the material.

Method: immunoSEQ multiplex PCR; TCRdb's copy keeps in-frame clones and lacks some. This sample has about 45,000 clones; approximately 80% occur once, and the top ten carry around 17%. Trimming cost V 1 base and J 5 bases; bases outside gene matches: 7. Germline values: CDR1 KGHSH, CDR2 LQKENI. The CDR3 is 15 residues long. Material: peripheral blood. The sequence was obtained from an older man with acute or convalescent COVID-19. The rearrangement uses TRBV18 and TRBJ1-2; TRBD1 aligns across 7 bases. CDR3 coding DNA: TGTGCCAGCTCACCACGCCAGGGGGTCTGGTATGGCTACACCTTC. Protein: CASSPRQGVWYGYTF.